The 25 T cell receptor beta chains given below trace back to one sample, sequenced in a study of T cell changes during pregnancy in multiple sclerosis. Clones were sequenced by immunoSEQ multiplex PCR, and TCRdb holds only the in-frame ones, with some missing. Of approximately 93,000 clones in the sample, around 93% are singletons; the top ten hold roughly 0.91%. The specimen was peripheral blood, collected before pregnancy. The receptors shown here come from a female donor with multiple sclerosis, enrolled in a pregnancy study.

The V call is TRBV28, the J call TRBJ1-1; D unclear. The CDR3 consists of 13 residues. The germline V gene encodes CDR1 MDHEN and CDR2 SYDVKM. V lost 10 bases, J lost 0 bases, and 12 bases lay in between. The CDR3 DNA reads TGTGCCACTGGGAGCCTTCTGAACACTGAAGCTTTCTTT. The encoded protein is CATGSLLNTEAFF.

Only a few counts were recorded for this clone. V usage is TRBV6-5 and J usage is TRBJ2-2; perhaps TRBD1 as D (5 bases). CDR3 size: 13 residues. The germline V and J ends were trimmed by 8 bases and 5 bases, with 12 bases remaining between them. Germline CDR1 MNHEY, CDR2 SVGAGI. This chain's CDR3 is CASAAQGTGELFF. The CDR3 DNA follows: TGTGCCAGCGCCGCTCAGGGAACCGGGGAGCTGTTTTTT.

The J gene is TRBJ2-3, the V gene TRBV5-1; the D is unclear. Germline V CDR1 and CDR2: SGHRS, YFSETQ. Trimming shortened V by 2 bases and J by 0 bases, and 10 bases separated the two germline ends. The CDR3 runs to 15 residues. The CDR3 loop reads CASSFTPLSTDTQYF. DNA for the CDR3: TGCGCCAGCAGCTTCACTCCCCTAAGCACAGATACGCAGTATTTT.

CDR3 sequence: CASSLRGSNTIYF. DNA of the CDR3: TGTGCCAGCAGCTTACGCGGGTCGAACACCATATATTTT. The V call is TRBV7-2, the J call TRBJ1-3, with D uncertain. The CDR3 runs to 13 residues. Between the trimmed V and J ends, which lost 2 bases and 7 bases, there was a span of 9 bases. Germline CDR1 and CDR2: SGHTA and FQGNSA. Combining the CDR3 with reference TRBV7-2 and TRBJ1-3 gives the whole variable domain GAGVSQSPSNKVTEKGKDVELRCDPISGHTALYWYRQSLGQGLEFLIYFQGNSAPDKSGLPSDRFSAERTGGSVSTLTIQRTQQEDSAVYLCASSLRGSNTIYFGEGSWLTVV.

V and J are TRBV6-5 and TRBJ1-1; tentative D call: TRBD1 (6 bases). Looked up from germline, CDR1 is MNHEY and CDR2 is SVGAGI. The germline V and J ends were trimmed by 3 bases and 0 bases, with 14 bases remaining between them. The CDR3 sequence is 16 residues long. Here the CDR3 DNA reads TGTGCCAGCAGTTATTCCGTGGACAGATTGAACACTGAAGCTTTCTTT. Amino acids: CASSYSVDRLNTEAFF.

This chain joins TRBV9 and TRBJ2-5, with D tentatively TRBD1 (5 bases). Between the trimmed V and J ends, which lost 0 bases and 0 bases, there was a span of 18 bases. Germline assignment: CDR1 SGDLS and CDR2 YYNGEE. The CDR3 covers 18 residues. The CDR3 nucleotides are TGTGCCAGCAGCGTAGTAGGGAAGGGGTCGCCAAACCAAGAGACCCAGTACTTC. This sequence encodes CASSVVGKGSPNQETQYF. The full variable domain, rest sourced from reference TRBV9 and TRBJ2-5, is DSGVTQTPKHLITATGQRVTLRCSPRSGDLSVYWYQQSLDQGLQFLIQYYNGEERAKGNILERFSAQQFPDLHSELNLSSLELGDSALYFCASSVVGKGSPNQETQYFGPGTRLLVL.

This clone was seen a handful of times. The chain combines TRBV11-2 with TRBJ2-7, with TRBD1 matching 7 bases. CDR3 length: 15 amino acids. Germline-derived CDR1 and CDR2 are SGHAT and FQNNGV. J lost 2 bases, V lost 4 bases, and 8 bases had no gene match. Written as DNA, the CDR3 is TGTGCCAGCAGCTCCTCCGGGACAGCTACCTACGAGCAGTACTTC. This codes for CASSSSGTATYEQYF.

This clone was observed once. The chain is built from TRBV6-5 and TRBJ2-4, with D possibly matching TRBD1 (7 bases). With 4 bases removed from V and 7 bases from J, the gap between germline ends came to 14 bases. Germline V gene lookup returns CDR1 MNHEY and CDR2 SVGAGI. CDR3 length: 14 amino acids. CDR3 coding DNA: TGTGCCAGCAGTTCGTCGACAGGGAGGAACATTCAGTACTTC. Its protein is CASSSSTGRNIQYF.

The rearrangement links TRBV27 to TRBJ2-1, with 9 bases that match TRBD1. The trim removed 6 bases at V and 10 bases at J, leaving 13 bases unmatched. CDR3 length: 15 amino acids. Germline CDR1 MNHEY, CDR2 SMNVEV (reference sequence). The CDR3 DNA reads TGTGCCAGCAGGTCCCCGGGACAGGGAGGCCGCGAGCAGTTCTTC. Translating gives CASRSPGQGGREQFF.

J is TRBJ1-3 and V is TRBV29-1; D is possibly TRBD1 (6 bases). The germline gives CDR1 SQVTM, CDR2 ANQGSEA. This CDR3 spans 15 amino acids. V lost 6 bases and J lost 4, with 19 bases in between. In nucleotides, the CDR3 is TGCAGCGTACGAGATGGCCAGGGGTTCGGAAACACCATATATTTT. This encodes CSVRDGQGFGNTIYF.

In DNA form, the CDR3 reads TGCAGCGACCTTAGGGAGAATGGCTACACCTTC. This encodes CSDLRENGYTF. The gene calls are TRBV29-1 and TRBJ1-2; D uncertain. CDR3 length: 11 residues. Germline lookup yields CDR1 SQVTM and CDR2 ANQGSEA. V shed 7 bases and J shed 6 bases, with 12 bases lying between them. The variable domain in full, completed from reference TRBV29-1 and TRBJ1-2, reads SAVISQKPSRDICQRGTSLTIQCQVDSQVTMMFWYRQQPGQSLTLIATANQGSEATYESGFVIDKFPISRPNLTFSTLTVSNMSPEDSSIYLCSDLRENGYTFGSGTRLTVV.

The rearrangement links TRBV6-5 to TRBJ1-6; 7 nucleotides match TRBD1. This CDR3 spans 15 amino acids. Germline CDR1 MNHEY, CDR2 SVGAGI. The J segment lost 3 bases and the V segment lost 6 bases, leaving 5 bases of the junction unmatched. Here the CDR3 DNA reads TGTGCCAGCAGCCCCGGACAGGTCTATAATTCACCCCTCCACTTT. Protein: CASSPGQVYNSPLHF.

The chain recombines TRBV7-9 with TRBJ1-3; the D is unclear. The V gene's germline CDR1 is SEHNR and CDR2 FQNEAQ (reference sequence). V lost 0 bases, J lost 0 bases, and 9 bases lay in between. The length of the CDR3 is 16 residues. CDR3 in amino acids: CASSLAAQSSGNTIYF. Here the CDR3 DNA reads TGTGCCAGCAGCTTAGCGGCCCAGTCCTCTGGAAACACCATATATTTT.

The chain recombines TRBV6-5 with TRBJ1-5, with 8 nucleotides matching TRBD1. V shed 6 bases, J shed 4 bases, and the junction held 8 bases outside the gene matches. Per the germline V gene, CDR1 is MNHEY and CDR2 is SVGAGI. The CDR3 loop spans 15 amino acids. CDR3 protein: CASSSTGAVNQPQHF. DNA for the CDR3: TGTGCCAGCAGCTCGACAGGGGCGGTTAATCAGCCCCAGCATTTT.

The V and J genes are TRBV5-1 and TRBJ2-7; TRBD2 matches 10 bases. V was pared by 6 bases and J by 6 bases, with 15 bases of the junction left unmatched. The CDR3 has 16 residues. Germline lookup yields CDR1 SGHRS and CDR2 YFSETQ. The CDR3 here is CASTVEAGGPAGEQYF. Here the CDR3 DNA reads TGCGCCAGCACGGTGGAAGCGGGAGGGCCAGCGGGCGAGCAGTACTTC.

The genes are TRBV30 and TRBJ2-3; TRBD1 is a possible D gene (6 bases). This CDR3 comprises 17 residues. Germline CDR1 reads GTSNPN; CDR2 reads SVGIG (reference sequence). Trimming stripped 4 bases from V and 5 bases from J, with 25 bases between. The CDR3 DNA is TGTGCCTGGACCCAGGCCAGGGGATTAGTTTTAGGAGATACGCAGTATTTT. This codes for CAWTQARGLVLGDTQYF.

V and J are TRBV4-3 and TRBJ2-7; D might be TRBD2 (5 bases). The length of the CDR3 is 13 residues. From germline, CDR1 is LGHNA and CDR2 YSLEER. Trimming shortened V by 0 bases and J by 6 bases, and 9 bases separated the two germline ends. CDR3 DNA sequence: TGCGCCAGCAGCCAAGAGAGGGCGGGCGAGCAGTACTTC. Residues: CASSQERAGEQYF.

V usage is TRBV28 and J usage is TRBJ1-1, with no clear D. CDR3 length equals 14 residues. The germline V and J ends were trimmed by 6 bases and 0 bases, with 11 bases remaining between them. The germline V gene encodes CDR1 MDHEN and CDR2 SYDVKM. As DNA, the CDR3 is TGTGCCAGCAGCTTGGGAGGGATGAACACTGAAGCTTTCTTT. It yields the protein CASSLGGMNTEAFF.

The chain links TRBV4-2 to TRBJ2-1, with 14 positions matching TRBD2. The germline V gene has CDR1 LGHNA and CDR2 YNFKEQ. The V segment lost 2 bases and the J segment 7 bases; nucleotides outside the gene matches: 10. The CDR3 totals 18 residues. CDR3 region: CASSQPSRLAGGKNEQFF. The CDR3 DNA reads as TGTGCCAGCAGCCAACCCTCCCGACTAGCGGGAGGGAAGAATGAGCAGTTCTTC.

The chain employs TRBV7-2 and TRBJ2-7, with D possibly being TRBD2 (6 bases). From germline, CDR1 is SGHTA and CDR2 FQGNSA. V lost 0 bases to trimming and J lost 2 bases, with 14 bases between them. The length of the CDR3 is 16 residues. This CDR3 is CASSLAGGFQAYEQYF. The CDR3 bases are TGTGCCAGCAGCTTAGCGGGAGGATTTCAGGCCTACGAGCAGTACTTC.

This clone has just one count. V is TRBV27 and J is TRBJ2-3; a possible D gene is TRBD2 (6 bases). CDR1 is MNHEY and CDR2 is SMNVEV in the germline V gene (reference sequence). CDR3 length: 16 residues. Trimming removed 3 bases from V and 0 bases from J, with 13 bases in between. The CDR3 protein is CASSFMGLGSTDTQYF. CDR3 in DNA: TGTGCCAGCAGTTTCATGGGACTGGGGAGCACAGATACGCAGTATTTT.

The rearrangement joins TRBV2 to TRBJ1-1, with D hard to call. From germline, CDR1 is SNHLY and CDR2 FYNNEI. CDR3 length equals 12 residues. Trimming removed 5 bases from V and 0 bases from J, with 4 bases in between. The CDR3 DNA reads as TGTGCCAGCAGTACAGTGAACACTGAAGCTTTCTTT. Translated: CASSTVNTEAFF. The full variable domain, its missing parts supplied by reference TRBV2 and TRBJ1-1, is EPEVTQTPSHQVTQMGQEVILRCVPISNHLYFYWYRQILGQKVEFLVSFYNNEISEKSEIFDDQFSVERPDGSNFTLKIRSTKLEDSAMYFCASSTVNTEAFFGQGTRLTVV.

V is TRBV5-1 and J is TRBJ2-2, with a possible D match to TRBD2 (6 bases). V dropped 4 bases and J dropped 7 bases, with 23 bases sitting between them. Germline values: CDR1 SGHRS, CDR2 YFSETQ. The CDR3 contains 17 residues. The CDR3 protein is CASSPVLSGVGGGELFF. The DNA of the CDR3 is TGCGCCAGCAGCCCAGTTTTGTCGGGGGTCGGTGGCGGGGAGCTGTTTTTT. Looking up the rest from reference TRBV5-1 and TRBJ2-2 gives the full variable domain: KAGVTQTPRYLIKTRGQQVTLSCSPISGHRSVSWYQQTPGQGLQFLFEYFSETQRNKGNFPGRFSGRQFSNSRSEMNVSTLELGDSALYLCASSPVLSGVGGGELFFGEGSRLTVL.

The V and J genes are TRBV28 and TRBJ2-7; possible D gene TRBD2, 5 bases. Trimming stripped 2 bases from V and 12 bases from J, with 14 bases between. This CDR3 is built from 12 residues. Germline CDR1 and CDR2: MDHEN and SYDVKM. The CDR3 reads CASSLGLSALYF. DNA for the CDR3: TGTGCCAGCAGTTTAGGACTGAGCGCGTTGTACTTC.

V gene TRBV27 combines with J gene TRBJ2-3; TRBD2 might be the D (6 bases). The CDR3 is made up of 15 amino acids. The germline CDR1 and CDR2 sequences are MNHEY and SMNVEV (reference sequence). The V end lost 4 bases, the J end lost 0 bases, and 11 bases lay between the germline ends. The CDR3 sequence is CASSSIAASTDTQYF. The CDR3 DNA reads as TGTGCCAGCAGTTCAATAGCGGCCAGCACAGATACGCAGTATTTT.